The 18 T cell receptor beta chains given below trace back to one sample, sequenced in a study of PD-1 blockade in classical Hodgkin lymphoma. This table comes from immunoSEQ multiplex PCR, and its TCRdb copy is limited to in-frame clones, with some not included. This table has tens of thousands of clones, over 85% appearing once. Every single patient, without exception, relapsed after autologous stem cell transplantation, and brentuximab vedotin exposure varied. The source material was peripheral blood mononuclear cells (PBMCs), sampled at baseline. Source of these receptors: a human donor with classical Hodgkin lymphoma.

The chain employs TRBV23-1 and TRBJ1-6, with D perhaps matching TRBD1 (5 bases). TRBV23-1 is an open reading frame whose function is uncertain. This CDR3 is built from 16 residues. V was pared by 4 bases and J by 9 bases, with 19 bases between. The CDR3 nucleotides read TGCGCCAGCAGTCCGAGGTTGCCAGGGTGCATTTCACCCCTCCACTTT. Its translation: CASSPRLPGCISPLHF.

The CDR3 reads CASSVLGKGTDPKNIQYF. DNA of the CDR3: TGTGCCAGCAGCGTGCTAGGTAAAGGGACGGATCCCAAAAACATTCAGTACTTC. This chain connects TRBV13 to TRBJ2-4; possibly TRBD1 or TRBD2 for D (5 bases each). This CDR3 has 18 residues. Germline CDR1 PRHDT, CDR2 FYEKMQ (reference sequence). Trimming cost V 5 bases and J 2 bases, with 22 bases left between them. Full variable domain (remainder filled in from reference TRBV13 and TRBJ2-4): AAGVIQSPRHLIKEKRETATLKCYPIPRHDTVYWYQQGPGQDPQFLISFYEKMQSDKGSIPDRFSAQQFSDYHSELNMSSLELGDSALYFCASSVLGKGTDPKNIQYFGAGTRLSVL.

CDR3 sequence: CASSHSGQGKGATEAFF. In DNA form, the CDR3 reads TGTGCCAGCAGCCACTCTGGACAGGGGAAGGGGGCTACTGAAGCTTTCTTT. The rearrangement joins TRBV7-9 to TRBJ1-1; 9 bases agree with TRBD1. Germline loops: CDR1 SEHNR, CDR2 FQNEAQ (reference sequence). The V segment lost 5 bases and the J segment 5 bases; nucleotides outside the gene matches: 15. There are 17 residues in the CDR3.

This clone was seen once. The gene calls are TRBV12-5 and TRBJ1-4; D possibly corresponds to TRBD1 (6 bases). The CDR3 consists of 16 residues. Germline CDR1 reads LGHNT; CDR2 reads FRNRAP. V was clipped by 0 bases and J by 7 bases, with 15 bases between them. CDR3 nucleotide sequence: TGTGCTAGTGGTTTGGTACAAGGGGGATTCGCTGAAAAACTGTTTTTT. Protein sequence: CASGLVQGGFAEKLFF.

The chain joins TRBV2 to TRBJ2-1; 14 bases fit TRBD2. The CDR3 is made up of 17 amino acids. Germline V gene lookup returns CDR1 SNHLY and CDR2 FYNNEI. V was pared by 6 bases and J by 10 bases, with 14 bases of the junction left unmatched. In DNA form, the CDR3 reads TGTGCCAGCAGGCCAAGCCCCGGGACTAGCGGGAGCGACGAGCAGTTCTTC. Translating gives CASRPSPGTSGSDEQFF.

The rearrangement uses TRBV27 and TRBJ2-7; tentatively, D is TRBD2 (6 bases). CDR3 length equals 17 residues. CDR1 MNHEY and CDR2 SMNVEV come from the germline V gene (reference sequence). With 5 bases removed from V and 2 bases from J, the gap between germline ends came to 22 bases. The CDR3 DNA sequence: TGTGCCAGCAGTCCCGCTTTCGGGGGAGGCGACCCCTACGAGCAGTACTTC. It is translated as CASSPAFGGGDPYEQYF.

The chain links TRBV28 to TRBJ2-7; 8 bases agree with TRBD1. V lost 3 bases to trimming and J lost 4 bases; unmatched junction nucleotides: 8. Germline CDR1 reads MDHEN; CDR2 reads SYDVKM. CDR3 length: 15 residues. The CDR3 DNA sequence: TGTGCCAGCAGTTTTCCGACAGGGGCGCGTTACGAGCAGTACTTC. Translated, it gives CASSFPTGARYEQYF. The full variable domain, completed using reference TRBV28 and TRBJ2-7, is DVKVTQSSRYLVKRTGEKVFLECVQDMDHENMFWYRQDPGLGLRLIYFSYDVKMKEKGDIPEGYSVSREKKERFSLILESASTNQTSMYLCASSFPTGARYEQYFGPGTRLTVT.

DNA for the CDR3: TGTGCCAGCAGCGAGAGGACAGGGGGCTCTGGGGCCAACGTCCTGACTTTC. Translating it yields CASSERTGGSGANVLTF. The chain carries TRBV21-1 and TRBJ2-6; no check of the table's D call, TRBD1, against the DNA was made. TRBV21-1 is classified as a pseudogene. The CDR3 runs to 17 residues.

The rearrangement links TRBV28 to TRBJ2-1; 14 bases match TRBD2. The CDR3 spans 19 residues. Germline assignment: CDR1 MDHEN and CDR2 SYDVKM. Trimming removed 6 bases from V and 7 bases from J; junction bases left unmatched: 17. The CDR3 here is CASSPGTSGSRPLQNEQFF. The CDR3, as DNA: TGTGCCAGCAGCCCGGGGACTAGCGGGAGCCGGCCCTTACAGAATGAGCAGTTCTTC.

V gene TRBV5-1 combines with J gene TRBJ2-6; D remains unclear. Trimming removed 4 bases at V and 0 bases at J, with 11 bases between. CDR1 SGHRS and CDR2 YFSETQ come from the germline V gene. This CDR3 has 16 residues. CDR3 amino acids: CASSPGDRSGANVLTF. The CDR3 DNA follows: TGCGCCAGCAGCCCAGGCGATCGCTCTGGGGCCAACGTCCTGACTTTC. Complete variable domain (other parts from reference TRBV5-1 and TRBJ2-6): KAGVTQTPRYLIKTRGQQVTLSCSPISGHRSVSWYQQTPGQGLQFLFEYFSETQRNKGNFPGRFSGRQFSNSRSEMNVSTLELGDSALYLCASSPGDRSGANVLTFGAGSRLTVL.

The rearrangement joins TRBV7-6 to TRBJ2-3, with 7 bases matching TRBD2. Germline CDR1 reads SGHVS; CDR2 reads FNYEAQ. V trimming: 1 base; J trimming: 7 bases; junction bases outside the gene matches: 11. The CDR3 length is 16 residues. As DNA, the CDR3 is TGTGCCAGCAGCTTAGACCTCGGGAGGTCCATAAATACGCAGTATTTT. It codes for CASSLDLGRSINTQYF.

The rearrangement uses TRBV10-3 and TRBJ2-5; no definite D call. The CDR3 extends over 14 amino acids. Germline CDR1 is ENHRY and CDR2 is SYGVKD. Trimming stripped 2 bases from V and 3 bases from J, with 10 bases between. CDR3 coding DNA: TGTGCCATCAGTGAGCTCCTTTCTGAAGAGACCCAGTACTTC. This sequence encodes CAISELLSEETQYF.

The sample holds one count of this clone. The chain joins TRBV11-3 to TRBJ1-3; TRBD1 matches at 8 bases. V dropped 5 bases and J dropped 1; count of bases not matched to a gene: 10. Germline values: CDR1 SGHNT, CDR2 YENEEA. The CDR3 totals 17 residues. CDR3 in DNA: TGTGCCAGCAGCCCACTCCGGACAGGGACATCTGGAAACACCATATATTTT. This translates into CASSPLRTGTSGNTIYF.

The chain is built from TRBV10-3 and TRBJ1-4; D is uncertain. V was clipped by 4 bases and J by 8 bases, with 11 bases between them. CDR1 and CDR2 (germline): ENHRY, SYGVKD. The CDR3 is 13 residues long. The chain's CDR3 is CAISARGGEKLFF. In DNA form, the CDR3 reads TGTGCCATCAGTGCCCGAGGTGGGGAAAAACTGTTTTTT.

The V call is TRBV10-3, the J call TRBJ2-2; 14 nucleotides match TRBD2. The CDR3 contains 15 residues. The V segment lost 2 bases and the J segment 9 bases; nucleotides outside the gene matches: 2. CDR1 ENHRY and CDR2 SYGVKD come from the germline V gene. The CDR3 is CAISEGLAGGRELFF. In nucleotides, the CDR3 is TGTGCCATCAGTGAGGGACTAGCGGGGGGCCGGGAGCTGTTTTTT.

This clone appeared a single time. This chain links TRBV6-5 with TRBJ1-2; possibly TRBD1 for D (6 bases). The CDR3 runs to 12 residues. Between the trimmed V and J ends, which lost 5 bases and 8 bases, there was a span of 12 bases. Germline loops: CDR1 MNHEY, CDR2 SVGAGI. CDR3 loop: CASSPGTYGYTF. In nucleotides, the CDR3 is TGTGCCAGCAGTCCCGGGACATACGGCTACACCTTC.

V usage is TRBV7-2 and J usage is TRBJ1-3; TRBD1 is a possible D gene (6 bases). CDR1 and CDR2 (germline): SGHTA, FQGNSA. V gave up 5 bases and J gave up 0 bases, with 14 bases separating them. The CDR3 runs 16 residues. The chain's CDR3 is CASSPKTGSSGNTIYF. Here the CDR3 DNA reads TGTGCCAGCAGCCCTAAGACAGGAAGCTCTGGAAACACCATATATTTT.

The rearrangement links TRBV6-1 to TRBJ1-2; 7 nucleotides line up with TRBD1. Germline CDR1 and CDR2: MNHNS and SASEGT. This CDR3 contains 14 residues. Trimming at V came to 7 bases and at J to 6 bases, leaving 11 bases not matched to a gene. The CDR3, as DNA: TGTGCCAGCAACCACCGGGACAGATCAGATGGCTACACCTTC. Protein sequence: CASNHRDRSDGYTF.